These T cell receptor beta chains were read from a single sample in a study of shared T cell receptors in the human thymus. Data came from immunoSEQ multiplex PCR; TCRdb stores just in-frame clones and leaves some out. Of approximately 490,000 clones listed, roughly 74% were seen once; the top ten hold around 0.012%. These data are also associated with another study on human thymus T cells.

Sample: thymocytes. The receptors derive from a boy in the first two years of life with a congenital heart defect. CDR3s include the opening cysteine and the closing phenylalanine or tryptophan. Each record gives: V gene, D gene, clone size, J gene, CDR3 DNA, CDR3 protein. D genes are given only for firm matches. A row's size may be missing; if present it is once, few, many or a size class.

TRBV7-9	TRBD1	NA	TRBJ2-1	TGTGCCAGCAGCTTATCGGGACAGGGGGTCCCCCTTGGCAATGAGCAGTTCTTC	CASSLSGQGVPLGNEQFF
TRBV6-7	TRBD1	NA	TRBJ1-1	TGTGCCAGCAGTTACGCTCCGGGACAGGGAAACACTGAAGCTTTCTTT	CASSYAPGQGNTEAFF
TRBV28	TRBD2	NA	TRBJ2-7	TGTGCCAGCCGAATAGCGGGGGCCTACGAGCAGTACTTC	CASRIAGAYEQYF
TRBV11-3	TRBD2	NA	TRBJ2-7	TGTGCCAGCAGCCTCCACGGGACTAGCGCCTTGCAGTACTTC	CASSLHGTSALQYF
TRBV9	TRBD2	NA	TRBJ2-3	TGTGCCAGCAGCCCGCGGGTTAGGAGCGGGAAAGCCCCAGATACGCAGTATTTT	CASSPRVRSGKAPDTQYF
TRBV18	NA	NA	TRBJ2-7	TGTGCCAGCTCACCAGACCCCCAGGGCCCTGAGGACGAGCAGTACTTC	CASSPDPQGPEDEQYF
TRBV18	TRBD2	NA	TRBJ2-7	TGTGCCAGCTCACCGCGTGGTAGGACTAGGCCCTACGAGCAGTACTTC	CASSPRGRTRPYEQYF
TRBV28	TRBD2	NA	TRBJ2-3	TGTGCCAGCGGCACGTTCAGCGGGAGGCCAGATACGCAGTATTTT	CASGTFSGRPDTQYF
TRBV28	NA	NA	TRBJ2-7	TGTGCCAGCAGTTCCTCCCGGGGGTTTAGCTCCTACGAGCAGTACTTC	CASSSSRGFSSYEQYF
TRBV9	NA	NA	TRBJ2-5	TGTGCCAGCAGCGTAGCCAGGGACCAAGAGACCCAGTACTTC	CASSVARDQETQYF
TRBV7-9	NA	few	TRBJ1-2	TGTGCCAGCAGCCGGTTGGGGGAGGATGATGAGGGAGTGTATGGCTACACCTTC	CASSRLGEDDEGVYGYTF
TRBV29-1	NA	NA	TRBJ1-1	TGCAGCGTTGGGCTGGACACTGAAGCTTTCTTT	CSVGLDTEAFF
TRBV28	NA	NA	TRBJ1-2	TGTGCCAGCACACCCGTGGGGCCAAACTATGGCTACACCTTC	CASTPVGPNYGYTF
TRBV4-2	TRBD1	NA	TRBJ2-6	TGTGCCAGCAGCCGGCGTAGGACAGGGGTCTCTGGGGCCAACGTCCTGACTTTC	CASSRRRTGVSGANVLTF
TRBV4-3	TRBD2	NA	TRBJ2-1	TGCGCCAGCAGCCAAGAACTCCTAGCGGGGGTCTACAATGAGCAGTTCTTC	CASSQELLAGVYNEQFF
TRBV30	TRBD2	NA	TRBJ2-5	TGTGCCTGGAGTGTTCCCCCGCGGGAGGTGAGGCGGGGAAAAGAAGAGACCCAGTACTTC	CAWSVPPREVRRGKEETQYF
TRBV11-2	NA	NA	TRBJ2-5	TGTGCCAGCAGGGTAGCGAGGGAGACCCAGTACTTC	CASRVARETQYF
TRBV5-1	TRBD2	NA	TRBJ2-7	TGCGCCAGCAGCTTGGCCCCACAACGCGGGAGACCCTACGAGCAGTACTTC	CASSLAPQRGRPYEQYF
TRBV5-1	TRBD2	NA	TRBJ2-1	TGCGCCAGCAGCTTGAAAGCCAGGACTAGCGGTCGATACAATGAGCAGTTCTTC	CASSLKARTSGRYNEQFF
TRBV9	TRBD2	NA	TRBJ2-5	TGTGCCAGCAGCGTAGGAGGGACTAGCGAACAGACCCAGTACTTC	CASSVGGTSEQTQYF
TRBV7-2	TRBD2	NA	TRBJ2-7	TGTGCCAGCAGCCCCTCGGGAGGATTGTACGAGCAGTACTTC	CASSPSGGLYEQYF
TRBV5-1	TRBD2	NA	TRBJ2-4	TGCGCCAGCAGCCAAGCGGGGGGAAGGGTTCAGTACTTC	CASSQAGGRVQYF
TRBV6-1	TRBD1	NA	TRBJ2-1	TGTGCCAGTTCCTTGGTTGGACAGGCGTACAATGAGCAGTTCTTC	CASSLVGQAYNEQFF
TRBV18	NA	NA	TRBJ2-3	TGTGCCAGCTCGCCCCGGAGCGAGGGCACAGATACGCAGTATTTT	CASSPRSEGTDTQYF
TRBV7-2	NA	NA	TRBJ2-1	TGTGCCACCCGGGCGGGAAGCTACAATGAGCAGTTCTTC	CATRAGSYNEQFF
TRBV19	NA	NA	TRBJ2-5	TGTGCCAGTAGTGCCGAACTAGCATCCATAGAGACCCAGTACTTC	CASSAELASIETQYF
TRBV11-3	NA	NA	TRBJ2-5	TGTGCCAGCAGCCTTGAGGGAGAGGCCCAGTACTTC	CASSLEGEAQYF
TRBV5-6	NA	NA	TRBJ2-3	TGTGCCAGCAGCTTGTGGAGGGACGGGACTTACACAGATACGCAGTATTTT	CASSLWRDGTYTDTQYF
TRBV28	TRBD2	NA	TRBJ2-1	TGTGCCAGCAGTCTTTCCGGAGGGGTTAGCGGGAGTTTTGATGAGCAGTTCTTC	CASSLSGGVSGSFDEQFF
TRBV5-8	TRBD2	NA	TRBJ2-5	TGTGCCAGCAGCCCAAGACTAGCGGGAGAGACCCAGTACTTC	CASSPRLAGETQYF
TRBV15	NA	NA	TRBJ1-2	TGTGCCACCAGCAGAGAGCGGGGCTTTAACTATGGCTACACCTTC	CATSRERGFNYGYTF
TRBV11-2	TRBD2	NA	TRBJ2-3	TGTGCCAGCAGCCATTATAGCGGGAGTAGAGAAAACGATACGCAGTATTTT	CASSHYSGSRENDTQYF
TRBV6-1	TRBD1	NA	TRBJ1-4	TGTGCCAGCAGTGAGGACCGGGACAGGGTGCCTAATGAAAAACTGTTTTTT	CASSEDRDRVPNEKLFF
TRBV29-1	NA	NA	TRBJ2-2	TGCAGCGTTGAAGATGTACAGAACACCGGGGAGCTGTTTTTT	CSVEDVQNTGELFF
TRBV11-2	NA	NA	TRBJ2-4	TGTGCCAGCAGCTTAGGTCACACAGGGCTCAAAAACATTCAGTACTTC	CASSLGHTGLKNIQYF
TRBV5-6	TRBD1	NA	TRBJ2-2	TGTGCCAGCAGCTTGGTCGGCAGGGGGAGAACCGGGGAGCTGTTTTTT	CASSLVGRGRTGELFF
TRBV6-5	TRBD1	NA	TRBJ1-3	TGTGCCAGCAGACGACGCCAGGGGGCCCACTACACCATATATTTT	CASRRRQGAHYTIYF